The sequence of this TCR beta chain was determined in a study of blood T cell repertoires in COVID-19. How the authors handled the data: Estimates of nucleated cell counts were drawn from the amplification of reference gene primers. Here immunoSEQ multiplex PCR was the method, and the copy in TCRdb shows in-frame clones only, minus some. D and trimming come from the DNA, and the V and J calls and clone size come from that table. Among around 65,000 clones listed, under 85% were seen once. The trim removed 4 bases at V and 2 bases at J, leaving 7 bases unmatched. Germline values: CDR1 SGHNT, CDR2 YYREEE (reference sequence). The CDR3 extends over 16 amino acids. This clone showed up just a few times.

The genes are TRBV5-4 and TRBJ2-3, with 10 bases fitting TRBD2. The sequenced sample was peripheral blood. The receptor was derived from a man aged 55 to 70 with acute or convalescent COVID-19. CDR3 nucleotide sequence: TGTGCCAGCAGCATCGGTAGCGGGGGGACCACAGATACGCAGTATTTT. Its translation is CASSIGSGGTTDTQYF. Filled out from reference TRBV5-4 and TRBJ2-3, the complete variable domain reads ETGVTQSPTHLIKTRGQQVTLRCSSQSGHNTVSWYQQALGQGPQFIFQYYREEENGRGNFPPRFSGLQFPNYSSELNVNALELDDSALYLCASSIGSGGTTDTQYFGPGTRLTVL.